The next 6 T cell receptor beta chains were all read from a single sample in a study of cytomegalovirus exposure and HLA in healthy donors. This PCR relied on a set of 60 Vbeta primers and 13 Jbeta primers. Sequencing was performed with immunoSEQ multiplex PCR; in TCRdb, only in-frame clones are kept and a portion is missing. This sample has around 150,000 clones, with approximately 86% found just once. Sequencing used PBMCs. Receptor source: a woman between 18 and 29 years old in good health and CMV-seronegative.

J is TRBJ2-1 and V is TRBV6-5, with D perhaps TRBD1 (5 bases). Germline V gene data show CDR1 as MNHEY and CDR2 as SVGAGI. CDR3 length: 15 amino acids. The V end lost 2 bases, the J end lost 6 bases, and 14 bases lay between the germline ends. CDR3 loop: CASSYRPGRGNEQFF. The DNA for the CDR3 is TGTGCCAGCAGTTACCGGCCTGGTAGGGGCAATGAGCAGTTCTTC.

In this sample, this clone turned up once. The chain carries TRBV2 and TRBJ2-1; TRBD2 matches at 10 bases. Losses at the gene ends were 2 bases for V and 8 bases for J; bases not matched to a gene: 3. Germline loops: CDR1 SNHLY, CDR2 FYNNEI. The CDR3 is made up of 14 amino acids. CDR3 coding DNA: TGTGCCAGCAGTGAAACAGCGGGAGGGGATGAGCAGTTCTTC. This codes for CASSETAGGDEQFF. Filled out from reference TRBV2 and TRBJ2-1, the complete variable domain reads EPEVTQTPSHQVTQMGQEVILRCVPISNHLYFYWYRQILGQKVEFLVSFYNNEISEKSEIFDDQFSVERPDGSNFTLKIRSTKLEDSAMYFCASSETAGGDEQFFGPGTRLTVL.

The chain carries TRBV9 and TRBJ2-7, with TRBD2 matching over 7 bases. J gave up 3 bases and V 3 bases, and 9 bases lay outside the gene matches. Germline CDR1 reads SGDLS; CDR2 reads YYNGEE. The CDR3 has 15 residues. This chain's CDR3 is CASSGGAGVSYEQYF. DNA of the CDR3: TGTGCCAGCAGCGGAGGGGCGGGGGTAAGCTACGAGCAGTACTTC.

This chain links TRBV4-2 with TRBJ2-3; 12 nucleotides align to TRBD2. CDR1 LGHNA and CDR2 YNFKEQ come from the germline V gene. This CDR3 is built from 20 residues. The V segment lost 0 bases and the J segment 1 base; nucleotides outside the gene matches: 11. The CDR3: CASSQELLAGGRIGTDTQYF. CDR3 DNA sequence: TGTGCCAGCAGCCAAGAGCTGCTAGCGGGGGGGCGGATTGGCACAGATACGCAGTATTTT.

This chain connects TRBV28 to TRBJ2-7; the D gene is possibly TRBD1 (5 bases). Trimming took 5 bases from V and 0 from J, leaving 14 bases between them. The CDR3 covers 15 residues. Germline values: CDR1 MDHEN, CDR2 SYDVKM. The DNA of the CDR3 is TGTGCCAGCAGTACTATCTACAGGAGCTCCTACGAGCAGTACTTC. It translates to CASSTIYRSSYEQYF.

As DNA, the CDR3 is TGCGCCAGCAGCCACCCGACAGGTTTAGACACTGAAGCTTTCTTT. Translated, it gives CASSHPTGLDTEAFF. The chain has TRBV4-1 and TRBJ1-1; weak D call: TRBD1 (6 bases). The CDR3 runs to 15 residues. Between the trimmed V and J ends, which lost 3 bases and 3 bases, there was a span of 14 bases. Germline V gives CDR1 MGHRA, CDR2 YSYEKL.